The next 27 T cell receptor beta chains were all read from a single sample in a study of kidney transplant recipient with SARS-CoV-2 infection. TCRdb called the reads again in MiXCR, with one record for every CDR3 protein. Altogether 200,000 to 300,000 distinct CDR3 sequences are present, under 30% being singletons, with the ten largest covering nearly 7.5%. The sample here was a blood sample, taken at baseline and between days 110 and 120 from a kidney transplant recipient. These receptors were obtained from a young adult male patient who had COVID-19 and was a kidney transplant recipient. The graft donor may have given rise to some T cells.

This clonotype showed up many times. DNA for the CDR3: TGTGCCAGCAGCCAATTCCTAGCGGCCATACGGAGCTCCTACAATGAGCAGTTCTTC. It is translated as CASSQFLAAIRSSYNEQFF. The V gene is TRBV3-1, the J gene TRBJ2-1, with 7 bases aligning to TRBD2. Unmatched junction bases numbered 13, after V lost 2 bases and J lost 0 bases. The germline gives CDR1 LGHDT, CDR2 YNNKEL (reference sequence). The CDR3 is 19 residues long.

Ten or more counts support this clonotype. V gene TRBV18 combines with J gene TRBJ2-2, with D tentatively TRBD2 (5 bases). There are 13 residues in the CDR3. V dropped 11 bases and J dropped 8 bases, with 18 bases sitting between them. CDR1 is KGHSH and CDR2 is LQKENI in the germline V gene. Here the CDR3 reads CASEERNDGELFF. DNA of the CDR3: TGTGCCTCCGAGGAGCGGAATGATGGGGAGCTGTTTTTT. Full variable domain (rest looked up from reference TRBV18 and TRBJ2-2): NAGVMQNPRHLVRRRGQEARLRCSPMKGHSHVYWYRQLPEEGLKFMVYLQKENIIDESGMPKERFSAEFPKEGPSILRIQQVVRGDSAAYFCASEERNDGELFFGEGSRLTVL.

This clonotype has at least ten counts. The chain joins TRBV6-5 to TRBJ2-7, with D perhaps matching TRBD1 (5 bases). The CDR3 is 15 residues long. V dropped 5 bases and J dropped 2 bases, with 16 bases sitting between them. Per the germline V gene, CDR1 is MNHEY and CDR2 is SVGAGI. CDR3 DNA sequence: TGTGCCAGCAGTGTAACCCTGACAGCAGCCTACGAGCAGTACTTC. It yields the protein CASSVTLTAAYEQYF.

This clonotype occurred many times. The gene calls are TRBV27 and TRBJ2-5; 9 positions agree with TRBD1. Losses at the gene ends were 4 bases for V and 5 bases for J; bases not matched to a gene: 11. Germline CDR1 is MNHEY and CDR2 is SMNVEV (reference sequence). The CDR3 has 16 residues. The CDR3 protein is CASSSNRQGGRETQYF. In DNA form, the CDR3 reads TGTGCCAGCAGTTCCAACCGACAGGGGGGGCGGGAGACCCAGTACTTC.

This clonotype was detected many times. DNA of the CDR3: TGTGCCAGCAGTGAGGGTTGGGAGACAGTAAAACTGTTTTTT. It yields the protein CASSEGWETVKLFF. The V gene is TRBV2, the J gene TRBJ1-4; the D gene is possibly TRBD1 (5 bases). The CDR3 covers 14 residues. Trimming left V 3 bases short and J 10 bases short, with 15 bases between. Germline values: CDR1 SNHLY, CDR2 FYNNEI.

This chain joins TRBV4-1 and TRBJ1-5; perhaps TRBD1 as D (5 bases). The CDR3 is 17 residues long. V gave up 2 bases and J gave up 0 bases, with 14 bases separating them. Germline V lookup: CDR1 MGHRA, CDR2 YSYEKL. CDR3 DNA sequence: TGCGCCAGCAGCCAAATAACAGGCGGCTATAGCAATCAGCCCCAGCATTTT. Translation gives CASSQITGGYSNQPQHF.

In regard to this clonotype: Lacking the conserved final phenylalanine or tryptophan, this CDR3 likely reflects a read error. CDR3 in amino acids: CASGTGTMNTEAFI. DNA of the CDR3: TGTGCCAGCGGGACCGGGACCATGAACACTGAAGCTTTCATT. V gene TRBV6-4 combines with J gene TRBJ1-1; D may be TRBD1 (5 bases). Trimming shortened V by 8 bases and J by 0 bases, and 13 bases separated the two germline ends. This CDR3 is 14 amino acids long. The germline CDR1 and CDR2 sequences are MRHNA and SNTAGT.

This clonotype was observed many times. V and J are TRBV12-3 or TRBV12-4 and TRBJ1-1; TRBD1 matches 9 bases. J gave up 0 bases and V 6 bases, and 2 bases lay outside the gene matches. This CDR3 region has 14 residues. CDR3 bases: TGTGCCAGCAGCCGGGACAGGGTGAACACTGAAGCTTTCTTT. Encoded protein: CASSRDRVNTEAFF.

The sample holds many counts of this clonotype. This rearrangement joins TRBV2 to TRBJ2-5; 7 nucleotides match TRBD1. The better agreement between TRBJ2-7 and the DNA end casts doubt on the J call. Per germline, CDR1 SNHLY and CDR2 FYNNEI. This CDR3 is built from 12 residues. As DNA, the CDR3 is TGTGCCAGCAGTTTGGACAGGTTCGAGCAGTACTTC. Translation gives CASSLDRFEQYF.

This chain links TRBV20-1 with TRBJ2-1; 11 bases align to TRBD2. V was clipped by 1 base and J by 10 bases; unmatched bases: 9. The CDR3 extends over 15 amino acids. Germline values: CDR1 DFQATT, CDR2 SNEGSKA (reference sequence). This CDR3 reads CSARAGLAGGREQFF. In DNA, the CDR3 is TGCAGTGCTAGAGCTGGGCTAGCGGGAGGACGAGAGCAGTTCTTC.

With respect to this clonotype: A much larger clone differs by one base, so this may be a read error. As the CDR3 is not closed by the conserved phenylalanine or tryptophan, this likely results from a read error. The chain has TRBV20-1 and TRBJ1-1; 8 nucleotides align to TRBD1. Germline CDR1 reads DFQATT; CDR2 reads SNEGSKA (reference sequence). Unmatched junction bases numbered 12, after V lost 6 bases and J lost 6 bases. The CDR3 contains 14 residues. CDR3 DNA: TGCAGTGCAGTAACGCAGGGGGCAGGCGCTGAAGCTTTCCTT. Its translation is CSAVTQGAGAEAFL.

The table lists this clonotype with a few counts. The V gene is TRBV6-5, the J gene TRBJ2-2, with 10 bases identical to TRBD1. CDR3 length equals 18 residues. J gave up 4 bases and V 6 bases, and 14 bases lay outside the gene matches. The germline V gene has CDR1 MNHEY and CDR2 SVGAGI. CDR3 coding DNA: TGTGCCAGCAGAGCCTTTCTAACCGGGACAGGGGTCACCGGGGAGCTGTTTTTT. Its protein is CASRAFLTGTGVTGELFF.

The chain joins TRBV6-1 to TRBJ2-1; D is possibly TRBD2 (7 bases). V was cut by 2 bases and J by 2 bases, with 13 bases left in between. This CDR3 is built from 16 residues. Germline V gene data show CDR1 as MNHNS and CDR2 as SASEGT. The DNA for the CDR3 is TGTGCCAGCAGTGAACGAGCGGGACAAACCTACAATGAGCAGTTCTTC. It encodes CASSERAGQTYNEQFF.

This clonotype has more than one count but fewer than ten. The rearrangement joins TRBV6-5 to TRBJ1-5; no definite D call. Trimming took off 8 bases at V and 1 base at J, with 12 bases between the two ends. This CDR3 is 14 amino acids long. Looked up from germline, CDR1 is MNHEY and CDR2 is SVGAGI. CDR3 in DNA: TGTGCCAGCGTACTAATGGGAAGCAATCAGCCCCAGCATTTT. Amino acids: CASVLMGSNQPQHF.

In the case of this clonotype: A much larger clone differs from this one at a single base, so this may be a read error. The CDR3 does not close with the conserved phenylalanine or tryptophan, likely indicating a read error. The genes are TRBV10-1 and TRBJ1-2, with unresolved D. The CDR3 is 17 amino acids. Germline CDR1 reads WNHNN; CDR2 reads SYGVQD (reference sequence). Trimming removed 4 bases from V and 4 bases from J, with 22 bases in between. This CDR3 is CASSVGRRSRKTYGYTS. The CDR3, as DNA: TGCGCCAGCAGTGTGGGAAGAAGATCGCGAAAGACCTATGGCTACACCTCC.

This clonotype was seen at least ten times. The gene calls are TRBV6-5 and TRBJ2-7; 7 bases map to TRBD2. The junction had 8 bases not matched to a gene; V was cut back by 6 bases and J by 3 bases. The CDR3 is 14 amino acids. Germline V gene lookup returns CDR1 MNHEY and CDR2 SVGAGI. The CDR3, as DNA: TGTGCCAGCAGAAAAGGCCCTAGCGGCTACGAGCAGTACTTC. Its translation: CASRKGPSGYEQYF.

The chain has TRBV18 and TRBJ1-1, with D uncertain. Germline V gene data show CDR1 as KGHSH and CDR2 as LQKENI. V dropped 10 bases and J dropped 2 bases, with 14 bases sitting between them. The CDR3 sequence is 13 residues long. The CDR3 reads CATPAQLNTEAFF. The DNA of the CDR3 is TGTGCCACGCCTGCACAGCTTAACACTGAAGCTTTCTTT.

The sample holds many counts of this clonotype. This chain joins TRBV4-3 and TRBJ2-7; 7 nucleotides agree with TRBD2. Looked up from germline, CDR1 is LGHNA and CDR2 is YSLEER. The CDR3 has 15 amino acids. V shed 4 bases and J 3 bases; nucleotides not matched to a gene: 9. The CDR3 protein is CASSLRLAEDYEQYF. CDR3 sequence (DNA): TGCGCCAGCAGCCTTAGGCTAGCGGAGGACTACGAGCAGTACTTC.

This clonotype appeared many times. The chain joins TRBV3-1 to TRBJ1-2, with 8 positions matching TRBD1. The CDR3 length is 17 residues. CDR1 is LGHDT and CDR2 is YNNKEL in the germline V gene (reference sequence). Trimming at V came to 5 bases and at J to 4 bases, leaving 15 bases not matched to a gene. The CDR3 protein is CASSGTGTLRKTYGYTF. The CDR3 DNA reads as TGTGCCAGCAGCGGGACAGGCACCCTTCGAAAGACCTATGGCTACACCTTC.

This clonotype was counted at least ten times. The chain uses TRBV4-1 and TRBJ1-5; D is perhaps TRBD1 (6 bases). CDR1 is MGHRA, CDR2 YSYEKL, per germline. There are 18 residues in the CDR3. V lost 1 base, J lost 0 bases, and 16 bases lay in between. The CDR3: CASSQGQQNRDSNQPQHF. In DNA form, the CDR3 reads TGCGCCAGCAGCCAAGGACAGCAGAACAGGGATAGCAATCAGCCCCAGCATTTT.

About this clonotype itself: This may be a read error, as it is one base from a much larger clone. This chain uses TRBV2 with TRBJ2-2; possibly TRBD1 for D (6 bases). Germline values: CDR1 SNHLY, CDR2 FYNNEI. This CDR3 region has 14 residues. CDR3 coding DNA: TGTGCCAGCAGTGACAGGGGTAACACCGGGGAGCTGCTTTTT. Protein product: CASSDRGNTGELLF.

A remark on this clonotype: A far larger clone is one nucleotide away, so this likely arose from a read error. The chain employs TRBV6-1 and TRBJ2-5, with TRBD1 matching over 7 bases. The J call is in doubt because the DNA end fits TRBJ2-7 better. In germline, CDR1 is MNHNS, CDR2 SASEGT. This CDR3 comprises 14 residues. The CDR3 nucleotides are TGTGCCAGCAGTGAAGGGGACAGCTCCTGCGAGCAGTACGTC. Protein sequence: CASSEGDSSCEQYV.

Regarding this clonotype: Since a much larger clone is just one base distant, this may be a read error. The V gene is TRBV6-1, the J gene TRBJ2-7; D is uncertain. This CDR3 is 11 amino acids long. The V gene's germline CDR1 is MNHNS and CDR2 SASEGT. V gave up 5 bases and J gave up 10 bases, with 12 bases separating them. The CDR3 here is CASSNIVTQYF. The CDR3, as DNA: TGTGCCAGCAGTAATATCGTCACCCAGTACTTC.

This clonotype appeared many times. This sequence joins TRBV29-1 and TRBJ2-1, with a possible D match to TRBD2 (6 bases). The germline gives CDR1 SQVTM, CDR2 ANQGSEA. The CDR3 runs 13 residues. The V end was cut by 6 bases, the J end by 5 bases, with 14 bases between. The CDR3 sequence: CSVSGTGDNEQFF. In DNA form, the CDR3 reads TGCAGCGTCTCCGGGACTGGGGACAATGAGCAGTTCTTC.

On this clonotype: A much larger clone lies one base from this, so it may be a read error. The V and J genes are TRBV13 and TRBJ2-2; D gene unclear. V was cut by 0 bases and J by 6 bases, with 8 bases left in between. The CDR3 length is 14 residues. Germline CDR1 reads PRHDT; CDR2 reads FYEKMQ (reference sequence). The CDR3 protein is CASSLGGHAGELFF. The CDR3 DNA sequence: TGTGCCAGCAGCTTAGGAGGGCACGCCGGGGAGCTGTTTTTT.

As concerns this clonotype: A much more abundant neighbour one base away suggests this may be a read error. The chain carries TRBV5-1 and TRBJ2-3; D unclear. The CDR3 has 13 amino acids. Germline assignment: CDR1 SGHRS and CDR2 YFSETQ. This chain's CDR3 is CAGSRFSTDTQYF. In nucleotides, the CDR3 is TGCGCCGGCAGCCGGTTTAGCACAGATACGCAGTATTTT.

As to this clonotype: A read error is possible here, since a much larger clone lies one base away. This sequence joins TRBV11-2 and TRBJ2-3; D unclear. The CDR3 spans 14 residues. Per the germline V gene, CDR1 is SGHAT and CDR2 is FQNNGV. With 5 bases removed from V and 8 bases from J, the gap between germline ends came to 17 bases. DNA for the CDR3: TGTGCCAGCAGCGCTACGCAAGGTTCAGGTACGCAGTATTTT. Amino acid sequence: CASSATQGSGTQYF. Using reference TRBV11-2 and TRBJ2-3 for the parts outside the CDR3, the full variable domain is EAGVAQSPRYKIIEKRQSVAFWCNPISGHATLYWYQQILGQGPKLLIQFQNNGVVDDSQLPKDRFSAERLKGVDSTLKIQPAKLEDSAVYLCASSATQGSGTQYFGPGTRLTVL.